This TCR beta chain was retrieved from a study of PD-L1 blockade in urothelial cancer (dated by TCRdb to 2015 to 2018). Regarding the research as a whole: All patients started therapy in about 2014 and received atezolizumab 1,200 mg intravenously every 3 weeks. Under ten patients reached durable clinical benefit, while 15 to 25 patients did not. Patients had an ECOG performance status of 0 or 1 and had received between 0 and 3 prior chemotherapy regimens. In the same patients, pretreatment tumors underwent whole exome sequencing and RNA sequencing in addition to TCR sequencing. About 90% of the roughly 30 patients were identified as males with urothelial cancer of bladder origin, and a prior smoking history was reported by 18 of 29 patients. Pretreatment tumor samples, along with matched peripheral blood collected serially before and after atezolizumab treatment, underwent TCR sequencing. Five patients were excluded from tumor TCR analyses because tumors from two patients failed quality control and tumor was unavailable for three patients. Some 30 patients had pretreatment blood TCR-seq, approximately 24 had at least one posttreatment blood collection, and approximately 24 had tumor TCR-seq. Progression-free survival longer than 6 months counted as durable clinical benefit, and TCR features were additionally tested against both progression-free and overall survival. From tumor samples, the median yield was around 1,500 T cells and 950 to 1,100 unique TCRs, with median clonality of approximately 0.089 and T cell proportion of about 0.1. The study was an exploratory multi-omic analysis of somatic, immune and clinical correlates of response to PD-L1 blockade with atezolizumab in urothelial cancer.

Each PCR received spiked-in synthetic TCR analog templates so that absolute template abundance could be estimated from read counts. For FFPE tumors, housekeeping genes were amplified and quantified to estimate usable DNA and compute T cell fraction. The immunoSEQ assay used bias-controlled V and J gene primers to amplify TCRbeta CDR3 regions from genomic DNA. Sequencing of rearranged TCRbeta segments was performed at approximately 20X coverage. The original pipeline was this. Clustering was used to correct sequencing errors, and CDR3s were annotated against IMGT to assign V, D and J genes. Out-of-frame and stop-codon sequences were excluded, and only productive TCRbeta rearrangements were used in downstream analyses. Clonality was computed as one minus Shannon entropy normalized by the log of the number of unique productive sequences. Clones differing between time points or between blood and tumor were identified using Fisher's exact test with Benjamini-Hochberg correction, with an adjusted p below 0.01 applied as the threshold. TCRdb's version of the immuneACCESS table is confined to in-frame rearrangements and falls short of the full clone set. An unresolved V gene accounts for under half of the shortfall where checked; the remainder is of unknown origin. Clone size and V and J calls were adopted from that table, with D and trimming inferred from the DNA. Here the sample has about 35,000 clones; roughly a third occur a single time. The top ten hold around 10% of the sample.

V lost 1 base and J lost 3 bases; the stretch between them is 13 bases long. The CDR3 contains 15 residues, cysteine and phenylalanine counted. CDR3 DNA only is kept here, 45 bases in frame from base 1. The germline V gene supplies CDR1 MNHGY and CDR2 SAAAGT. In its sample, this clone was seen a few times. Its antigen is not yet known. The input lacks base qualities; no much larger clone sits a single base away. This sample's time point label indicates: pretreatment tumor sample. A cohort of 30 or so patients with locally advanced or metastatic urothelial carcinoma, treated at Memorial Sloan Kettering on a trial protocol, was included. Every piece of tumor tissue used for sequencing was obtained before atezolizumab dosing. The Qiagen DNeasy Blood extraction kit was used to purify genomic DNA from total PBMCs and from tumor samples. The investigation overall reported the following: Greater expansion of tumor-associated TCR clones in peripheral blood 3 weeks after the start of treatment was observed in patients with durable benefit (n of about 20, p = 0.022). FFPE tumor samples that were not collected immediately before treatment were used, and only one sample per patient was analyzed, so heterogeneity was possibly missed. The proportion of tumor-infiltrating T lymphocytes was higher in patients with durable benefit (n ≈ 25, Mann-Whitney p = 0.047). Because the sample size was small (n ≈ 29) and many of the analyses were exploratory, the results are meant to be hypothesis-generating.

The specimen was tumor tissue, collected before atezolizumab (anti-PD-L1) treatment. The TCR comes from a man aged 55 to 69 with urothelial cancer. The V and J genes are TRBV6-8 and TRBJ2-7; a tentative D call is TRBD2 (5 bases match). The CDR3 here reads CASSYLAPNSYEQYF. The nucleotides are TGTGCCAGCAGTTACTTAGCGCCCAACAGCTACGAGCAGTACTTC.